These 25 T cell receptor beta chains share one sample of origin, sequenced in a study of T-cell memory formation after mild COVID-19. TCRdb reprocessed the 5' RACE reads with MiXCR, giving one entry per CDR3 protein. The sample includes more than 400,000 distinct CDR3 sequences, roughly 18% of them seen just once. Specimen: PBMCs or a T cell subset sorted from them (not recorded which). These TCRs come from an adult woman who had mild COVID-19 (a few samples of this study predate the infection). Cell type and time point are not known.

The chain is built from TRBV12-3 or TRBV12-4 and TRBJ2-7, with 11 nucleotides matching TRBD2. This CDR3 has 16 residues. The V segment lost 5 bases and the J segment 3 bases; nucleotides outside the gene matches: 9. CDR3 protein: CASSPGLAVGYYEQYF. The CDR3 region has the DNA TGTGCCAGCAGTCCGGGACTAGCGGTTGGCTACTACGAGCAGTACTTC.

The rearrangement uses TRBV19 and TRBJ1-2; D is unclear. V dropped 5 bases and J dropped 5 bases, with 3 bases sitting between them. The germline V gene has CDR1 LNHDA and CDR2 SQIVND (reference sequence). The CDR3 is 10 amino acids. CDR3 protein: CASSYYGYTF. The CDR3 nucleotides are TGTGCCAGTAGTTATTATGGCTACACCTTC.

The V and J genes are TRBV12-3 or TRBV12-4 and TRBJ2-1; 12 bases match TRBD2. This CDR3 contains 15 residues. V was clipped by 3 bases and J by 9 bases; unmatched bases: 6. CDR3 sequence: CASSFRLAGEGEQFF. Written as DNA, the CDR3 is TGTGCCAGCAGTTTTCGACTAGCGGGGGAGGGTGAGCAGTTCTTC.

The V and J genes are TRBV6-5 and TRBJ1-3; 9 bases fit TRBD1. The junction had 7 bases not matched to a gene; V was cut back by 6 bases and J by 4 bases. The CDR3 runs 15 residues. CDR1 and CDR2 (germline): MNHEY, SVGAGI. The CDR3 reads CASSTNRGPGNTIYF. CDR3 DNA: TGTGCCAGCAGCACTAACAGGGGGCCCGGAAACACCATATATTTT.

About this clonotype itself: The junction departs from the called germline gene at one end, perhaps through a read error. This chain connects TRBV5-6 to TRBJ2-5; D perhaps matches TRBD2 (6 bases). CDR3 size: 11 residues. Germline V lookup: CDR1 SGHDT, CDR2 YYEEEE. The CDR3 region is CASSSGTEENF. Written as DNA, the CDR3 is TGTGCCAGCAGCTCCGGGACTGAGGAGAACTTC.

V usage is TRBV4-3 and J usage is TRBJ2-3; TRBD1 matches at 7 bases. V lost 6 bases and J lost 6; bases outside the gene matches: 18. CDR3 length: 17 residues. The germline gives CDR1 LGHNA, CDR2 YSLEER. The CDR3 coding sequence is TGCGCCAGCAGTCTCCAAGTCGACAGGGCGGCCTCCGATACGCAGTATTTT. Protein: CASSLQVDRAASDTQYF.

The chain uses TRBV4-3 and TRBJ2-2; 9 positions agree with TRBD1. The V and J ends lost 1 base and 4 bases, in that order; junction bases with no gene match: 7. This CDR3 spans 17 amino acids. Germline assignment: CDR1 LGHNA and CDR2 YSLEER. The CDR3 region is CASSQGRDRVITGELFF. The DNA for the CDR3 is TGCGCCAGCAGCCAAGGCCGGGACAGGGTGATCACCGGGGAGCTGTTTTTT.

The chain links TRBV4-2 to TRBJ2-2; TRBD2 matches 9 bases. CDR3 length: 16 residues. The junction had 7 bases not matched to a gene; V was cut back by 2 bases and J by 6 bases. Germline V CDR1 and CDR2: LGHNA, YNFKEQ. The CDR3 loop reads CASSQSRGGASGELFF. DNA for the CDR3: TGTGCCAGCAGCCAAAGTCGCGGGGGGGCCTCCGGGGAGCTGTTTTTT.

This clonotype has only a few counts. The CDR3 DNA is TGTGCCAGCAGCCAAGCGCTGGGACTAGCGGGATGGGAGACCCAGTACTTC. Its translation: CASSQALGLAGWETQYF. The rearrangement joins TRBV4-2 to TRBJ2-5; 13 positions agree with TRBD2. Per the germline V gene, CDR1 is LGHNA and CDR2 is YNFKEQ. The CDR3 contains 17 residues. V lost 1 base, J lost 5 bases, and 7 bases stayed unmatched.

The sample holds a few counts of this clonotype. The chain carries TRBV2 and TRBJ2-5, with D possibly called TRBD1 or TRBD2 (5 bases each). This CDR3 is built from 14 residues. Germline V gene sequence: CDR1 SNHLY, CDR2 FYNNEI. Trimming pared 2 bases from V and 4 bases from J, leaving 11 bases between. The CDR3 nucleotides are TGTGCCAGCAGTGAATGGGGCGAGGGAGAGACCCAGTACTTC. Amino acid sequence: CASSEWGEGETQYF. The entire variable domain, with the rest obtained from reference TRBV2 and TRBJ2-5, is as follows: EPEVTQTPSHQVTQMGQEVILRCVPISNHLYFYWYRQILGQKVEFLVSFYNNEISEKSEIFDDQFSVERPDGSNFTLKIRSTKLEDSAMYFCASSEWGEGETQYFGPGTRLLVL.

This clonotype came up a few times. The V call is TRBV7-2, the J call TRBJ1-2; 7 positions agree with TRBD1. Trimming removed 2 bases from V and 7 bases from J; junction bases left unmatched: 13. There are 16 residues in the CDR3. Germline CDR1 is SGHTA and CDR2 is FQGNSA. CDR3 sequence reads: CASSLSSRGRVSGYTF. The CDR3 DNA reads TGTGCCAGCAGCTTAAGTTCTAGGGGGCGAGTCTCTGGCTACACCTTC. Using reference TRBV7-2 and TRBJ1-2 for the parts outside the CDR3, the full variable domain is GAGVSQSPSNKVTEKGKDVELRCDPISGHTALYWYRQSLGQGLEFLIYFQGNSAPDKSGLPSDRFSAERTGGSVSTLTIQRTQQEDSAVYLCASSLSSRGRVSGYTFGSGTRLTVV.

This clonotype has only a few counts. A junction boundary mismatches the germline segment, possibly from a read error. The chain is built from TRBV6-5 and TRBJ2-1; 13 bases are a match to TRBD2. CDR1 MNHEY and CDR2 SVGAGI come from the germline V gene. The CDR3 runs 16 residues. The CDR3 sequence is CTSRPLRTSGSNEQFF. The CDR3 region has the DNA TGTACCAGCAGGCCCCTAAGGACTAGCGGGAGTAATGAGCAGTTCTTC.

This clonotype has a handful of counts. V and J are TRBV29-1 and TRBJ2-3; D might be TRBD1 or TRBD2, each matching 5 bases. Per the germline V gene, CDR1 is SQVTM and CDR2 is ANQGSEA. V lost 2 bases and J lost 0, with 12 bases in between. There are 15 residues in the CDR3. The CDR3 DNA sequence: TGCAGCGTTGAACAGGGACGCTCTAGCACAGATACGCAGTATTTT. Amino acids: CSVEQGRSSTDTQYF.

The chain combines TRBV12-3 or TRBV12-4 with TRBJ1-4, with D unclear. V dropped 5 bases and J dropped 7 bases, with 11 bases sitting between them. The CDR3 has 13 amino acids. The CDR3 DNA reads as TGTGCCAGCAGTCAGCGGCCGGTTGAAAAACTGTTTTTT. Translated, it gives CASSQRPVEKLFF.

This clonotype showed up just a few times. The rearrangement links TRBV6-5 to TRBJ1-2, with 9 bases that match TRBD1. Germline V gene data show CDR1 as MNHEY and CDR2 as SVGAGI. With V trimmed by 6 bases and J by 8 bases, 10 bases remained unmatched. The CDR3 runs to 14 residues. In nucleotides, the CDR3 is TGTGCCAGCAGACCCACAGGGGGCCGGGAGGGCTACACCTTC. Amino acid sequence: CASRPTGGREGYTF.

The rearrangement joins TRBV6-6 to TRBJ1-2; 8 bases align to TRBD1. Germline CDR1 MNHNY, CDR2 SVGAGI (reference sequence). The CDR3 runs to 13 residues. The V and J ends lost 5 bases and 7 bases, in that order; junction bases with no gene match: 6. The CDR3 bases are TGTGCCAGCAGTCCCAGGGGGCTGAGTGGCTACACCTTC. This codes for CASSPRGLSGYTF.

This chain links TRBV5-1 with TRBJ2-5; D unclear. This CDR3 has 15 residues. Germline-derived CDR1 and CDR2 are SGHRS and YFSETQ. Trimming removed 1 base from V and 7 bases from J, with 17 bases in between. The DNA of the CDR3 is TGCGCCAGCAGCTTGCATGACCCACTTTGGGGGACCCAGTACTTC. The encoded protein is CASSLHDPLWGTQYF.

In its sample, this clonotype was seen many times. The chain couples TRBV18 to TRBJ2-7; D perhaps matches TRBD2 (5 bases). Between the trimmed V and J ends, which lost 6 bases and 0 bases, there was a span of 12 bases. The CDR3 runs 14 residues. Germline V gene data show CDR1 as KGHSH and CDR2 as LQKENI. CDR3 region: CASSLQRSSYEQYF. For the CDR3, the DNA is TGTGCCAGCTCTCTTCAGCGGAGCTCCTACGAGCAGTACTTC.

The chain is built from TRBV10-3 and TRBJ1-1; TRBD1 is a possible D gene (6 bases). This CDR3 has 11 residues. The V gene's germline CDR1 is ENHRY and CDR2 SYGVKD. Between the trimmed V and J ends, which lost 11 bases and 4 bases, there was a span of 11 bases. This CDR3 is CAHRDTTEAFF. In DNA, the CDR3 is TGTGCCCACCGGGACACCACTGAAGCTTTCTTT.

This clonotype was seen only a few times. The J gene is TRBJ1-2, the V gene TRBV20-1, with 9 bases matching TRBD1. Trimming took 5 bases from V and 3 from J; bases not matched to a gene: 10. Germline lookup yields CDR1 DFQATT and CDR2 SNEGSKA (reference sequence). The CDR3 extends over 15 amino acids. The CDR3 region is CSASDNRGQDYGYTF. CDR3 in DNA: TGCAGTGCTTCTGACAACAGGGGGCAGGACTATGGCTACACCTTC.

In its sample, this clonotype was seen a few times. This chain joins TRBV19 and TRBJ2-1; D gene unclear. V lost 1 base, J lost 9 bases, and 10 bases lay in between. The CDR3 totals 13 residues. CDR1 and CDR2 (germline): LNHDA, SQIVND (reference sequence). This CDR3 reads CASSIVLDGEQFF. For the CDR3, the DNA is TGTGCCAGTAGTATAGTCCTGGACGGTGAGCAGTTCTTC.

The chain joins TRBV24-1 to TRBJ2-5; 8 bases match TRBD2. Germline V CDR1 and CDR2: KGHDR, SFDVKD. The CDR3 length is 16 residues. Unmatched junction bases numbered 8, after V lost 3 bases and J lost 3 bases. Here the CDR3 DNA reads TGTGCCACCAGTGATCCGCCGGGTAGCGGGAAAGAGACCCAGTACTTC. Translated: CATSDPPGSGKETQYF.

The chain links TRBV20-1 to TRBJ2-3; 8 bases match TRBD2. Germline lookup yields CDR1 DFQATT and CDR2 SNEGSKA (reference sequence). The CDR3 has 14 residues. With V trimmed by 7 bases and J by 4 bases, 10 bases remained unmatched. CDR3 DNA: TGCAGTGAAAGGACTAGCCGGAGGGCAGATACGCAGTATTTT. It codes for CSERTSRRADTQYF.

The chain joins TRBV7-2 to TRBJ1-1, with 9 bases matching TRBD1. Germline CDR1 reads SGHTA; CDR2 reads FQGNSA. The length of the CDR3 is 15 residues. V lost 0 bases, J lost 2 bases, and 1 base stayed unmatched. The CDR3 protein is CASSLATGGNTEAFF. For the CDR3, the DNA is TGTGCCAGCAGCTTAGCGACAGGGGGAAACACTGAAGCTTTCTTT.

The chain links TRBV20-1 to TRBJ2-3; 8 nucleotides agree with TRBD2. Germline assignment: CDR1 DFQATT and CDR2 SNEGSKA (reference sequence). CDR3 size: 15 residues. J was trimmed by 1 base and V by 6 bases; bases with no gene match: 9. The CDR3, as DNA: TGCAGTGCGAGTGGAGCGGGAGCAGGCACAGATACGCAGTATTTT. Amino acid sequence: CSASGAGAGTDTQYF.